A single sample is the source of the 25 T cell receptor beta chains below, sequenced in a study of PD-1 blockade in classical Hodgkin lymphoma. TCRdb's copy holds only in-frame clones and misses some; the assay was immunoSEQ multiplex PCR. The profile shows 53,000 or so clones, roughly 80% of them singletons. Brentuximab vedotin exposure varied among the patients, all of whom had relapsed after autologous stem cell transplantation. The sample in question was peripheral blood mononuclear cells (PBMCs), obtained at baseline. These receptors were taken from a human donor with classical Hodgkin lymphoma.

A word on this clone: Compared with germline, one end of the junction differs, possibly owing to a read error. The same CDR3 arises from other DNA sequences in this sample as well. The chain is built from TRBV6-5 and TRBJ1-4; no clear D gene. Germline V gives CDR1 MNHEY, CDR2 SVGAGI. The CDR3 is 14 residues long. CDR3 loop: CASSYSTGPEKLFF. The CDR3 DNA reads TGCGCCAGCAGTTACTCGACGGGTCCTGAAAAACTGTTTTTT.

The CDR3 here is CASSLGAGVYNEQFF. As DNA, the CDR3 is TGCGCCAGCAGCTTGGGGGCGGGAGTCTACAATGAGCAGTTCTTC. The rearrangement links TRBV5-1 to TRBJ2-1; 7 nucleotides agree with TRBD2. Germline loops: CDR1 SGHRS, CDR2 YFSETQ. The V and J ends lost 0 bases and 3 bases, in that order; junction bases with no gene match: 3. The length of the CDR3 is 15 residues.

This rearrangement joins TRBV7-3 to TRBJ1-1; D is uncertain. Trimming took 5 bases from V and 0 from J, leaving 16 bases between them. CDR3 size: 16 residues. Germline V gene lookup returns CDR1 SGHTA and CDR2 FQGTGA. The CDR3 region is CASSPSLTELNTEAFF. The CDR3 DNA sequence: TGTGCCAGCAGCCCAAGCCTTACAGAGTTGAACACTGAAGCTTTCTTT.

The chain links TRBV7-3 to TRBJ2-7, with TRBD1 matching 8 bases. Germline V gene data show CDR1 as SGHTA and CDR2 as FQGTGA. The CDR3 length is 15 residues. The V and J ends lost 5 bases and 2 bases, in that order; junction bases with no gene match: 8. The CDR3 nucleotides are TGTGCCAGCAGCCTCCCGCCGGGACAGGCCTACGAGCAGTACGTC. Translation: CASSLPPGQAYEQYV.

The chain recombines TRBV18 with TRBJ1-1, with a weak D call TRBD1 (6 bases). From germline, CDR1 is KGHSH and CDR2 LQKENI. The CDR3 contains 12 residues. Trimming removed 9 bases from V and 5 bases from J, with 13 bases in between. CDR3 region: CASSGDLTEAFF. The CDR3 region has the DNA TGTGCCAGTTCAGGGGATTTGACTGAAGCTTTCTTT.

This chain uses TRBV30 with TRBJ2-3, with 11 nucleotides matching TRBD1. Germline lookup yields CDR1 GTSNPN and CDR2 SVGIG (reference sequence). The V gene end was trimmed by 5 bases and the J gene end by 6 bases; junction bases not matched to a gene: 4. There are 13 residues in the CDR3. The CDR3 region has the DNA TGTGCCTGGGGACAGGGGGCATATGATACGCAGTATTTT. This translates into CAWGQGAYDTQYF.

A note on this clone: Other DNA sequences in the same sample also yield this CDR3. The chain recombines TRBV19 with TRBJ2-1; weak D call: TRBD2 (5 bases). V was shortened by 0 bases and J by 0 bases, with 12 bases between the two germline ends. From germline, CDR1 is LNHDA and CDR2 SQIVND (reference sequence). The CDR3 has 17 amino acids. The CDR3 sequence: CASSIDRAVGSYNEQFF. As DNA, the CDR3 is TGTGCCAGTAGTATAGATCGAGCGGTAGGCTCCTACAATGAGCAGTTCTTC.

V is TRBV11-2 and J is TRBJ2-1; a possible D gene is TRBD1 (6 bases). The CDR3 runs 12 residues. Trimming took off 5 bases at V and 7 bases at J, with 9 bases between the two ends. Germline loops: CDR1 SGHAT, CDR2 FQNNGV. The CDR3 protein is CASSPTGNEQFF. Here the CDR3 DNA reads TGTGCCAGCAGCCCCACAGGGAATGAGCAGTTCTTC.

This rearrangement joins TRBV27 to TRBJ1-1; tentative D call: TRBD1 (5 bases). CDR1 is MNHEY and CDR2 is SMNVEV in the germline V gene (reference sequence). Between the trimmed V and J ends, which lost 3 bases and 0 bases, there was a span of 17 bases. This CDR3 has 17 amino acids. The CDR3, as DNA: TGTGCCAGCAGTTTCCTCCCCGCGACAGCTCTGAACACTGAAGCTTTCTTT. Translation gives CASSFLPATALNTEAFF.

J is TRBJ1-1 and V is TRBV2, with D unresolved. V lost 10 bases and J 1 base, leaving 16 bases between the germline ends. Germline V gene data show CDR1 as SNHLY and CDR2 as FYNNEI. The CDR3 totals 14 residues. The CDR3 DNA reads as TGTGCCACCTGCGAACGAGGCTGGAACACTGAAGCTTTCTTT. Protein sequence: CATCERGWNTEAFF.

The genes are TRBV5-1 and TRBJ1-2; a weak D match, TRBD1 (6 bases). Germline V gene lookup returns CDR1 SGHRS and CDR2 YFSETQ. The CDR3 consists of 16 residues. V was clipped by 0 bases and J by 6 bases, with 18 bases between them. This CDR3 reads CASSLAQQGMGDGYTF. CDR3 in DNA: TGCGCCAGCAGCTTGGCCCAACAGGGTATGGGCGATGGCTACACCTTC.

This clone was seen once. The rearrangement links TRBV10-3 to TRBJ1-2, with D uncertain. The CDR3 totals 12 residues. The germline V and J ends were trimmed by 2 bases and 7 bases, with 8 bases remaining between them. Per the germline V gene, CDR1 is ENHRY and CDR2 is SYGVKD. CDR3 region: CAISEGTPGYTF. The CDR3, as DNA: TGTGCCATCAGTGAGGGAACACCTGGCTACACCTTC.

The V call is TRBV6-1, the J call TRBJ1-5; D uncertain. Trimming removed 6 bases from V and 4 bases from J, with 10 bases in between. In germline, CDR1 is MNHNS, CDR2 SASEGT. The CDR3 sequence is 13 residues long. The CDR3 is CASRWEGNQPQHF. The CDR3 DNA follows: TGTGCCAGCAGGTGGGAGGGAAATCAGCCCCAGCATTTT.

The chain links TRBV30 to TRBJ2-1; tentative D call: TRBD1 (8 bases). This CDR3 spans 15 amino acids. Germline assignment: CDR1 GTSNPN and CDR2 SVGIG (reference sequence). Between the trimmed V and J ends, which lost 5 bases and 4 bases, there was a span of 18 bases. The CDR3 nucleotides read TGTGCCTGGGAGTTAGGACAGGGAGGGTACAATGAGCAGTTCTTC. It is translated as CAWELGQGGYNEQFF.

The sample holds one count of this clone. The V gene is TRBV2, the J gene TRBJ2-7; D is unresolved. The V end was cut by 3 bases, the J end by 4 bases, with 10 bases between. CDR1 and CDR2 from the germline V gene are SNHLY and FYNNEI. The CDR3 is 13 residues long. The CDR3 here is CASSEGGDYEQYF. CDR3 coding DNA: TGTGCCAGCAGTGAGGGTGGAGATTACGAGCAGTACTTC.

This chain links TRBV18 with TRBJ1-5; no clear D gene. This CDR3 is built from 15 residues. Looked up from germline, CDR1 is KGHSH and CDR2 is LQKENI. V lost 3 bases to trimming and J lost 0 bases, with 9 bases between them. This CDR3 is CASSPLGYSNQPQHF. The CDR3 region has the DNA TGTGCCAGCTCACCCCTGGGGTATAGCAATCAGCCCCAGCATTTT.

The CDR3 coding sequence is TGTGCCAGCAGCTCCCGCGGAGGTAACTCCTACAATGAGCAGTTCTTC. It is translated as CASSSRGGNSYNEQFF. This chain uses TRBV7-8 with TRBJ2-1; perhaps TRBD2 as D (5 bases). The length of the CDR3 is 16 residues. The V end was cut by 4 bases, the J end by 0 bases, with 13 bases between. From germline, CDR1 is SGHVS and CDR2 FQNEAQ. Complete variable domain (other parts from reference TRBV7-8 and TRBJ2-1): GAGVSQSPRYKVAKRGQDVALRCDPISGHVSLFWYQQALGQGPEFLTYFQNEAQLDKSGLPSDRFFAERPEGSVSTLKIQRTQQEDSAVYLCASSSRGGNSYNEQFFGPGTRLTVL.

The chain links TRBV5-1 to TRBJ1-4; the D gene is possibly TRBD1 (6 bases). This CDR3 has 14 residues. Germline V lookup: CDR1 SGHRS, CDR2 YFSETQ. V was trimmed by 4 bases and J by 0 bases, leaving 7 bases between them. The CDR3 DNA is TGCGCCAGCAGCAGGGGGGCAACTAATGAAAAACTGTTTTTT. It yields the protein CASSRGATNEKLFF.

The chain is built from TRBV13 and TRBJ2-5; D may correspond to TRBD1 or TRBD2 (5 bases each). V was trimmed by 8 bases and J by 5 bases, leaving 15 bases between them. The CDR3 runs 13 residues. Germline lookup yields CDR1 PRHDT and CDR2 FYEKMQ (reference sequence). CDR3 DNA: TGTGCCAGCCGGGACGGACCCGAGGAGACCCAGTACTTC. It encodes CASRDGPEETQYF. The whole variable domain, remainder taken from reference TRBV13 and TRBJ2-5, is AAGVIQSPRHLIKEKRETATLKCYPIPRHDTVYWYQQGPGQDPQFLISFYEKMQSDKGSIPDRFSAQQFSDYHSELNMSSLELGDSALYFCASRDGPEETQYFGPGTRLLVL.

J is TRBJ1-2 and V is TRBV28; D call uncertain. The length of the CDR3 is 15 residues. The germline V gene encodes CDR1 MDHEN and CDR2 SYDVKM. The ends were cut back, 7 bases at V and 5 bases at J, with 20 bases in the middle. CDR3 coding DNA: TGTGCCAGCAATGTAGACGGAGTCGACTCGTATGGCTACACCTTC. Its translation: CASNVDGVDSYGYTF.

This chain connects TRBV6-1 to TRBJ2-1; 16 bases line up with TRBD2. Germline V gives CDR1 MNHNS, CDR2 SASEGT. This CDR3 contains 19 residues. The trim removed 4 bases at V and 2 bases at J, leaving 8 bases unmatched. CDR3 loop: CASSALGTSGRGPYNEQFF. The CDR3 DNA reads as TGTGCCAGCAGTGCACTCGGGACTAGCGGGAGGGGGCCCTACAATGAGCAGTTCTTC.

This clone was counted once. The chain recombines TRBV6-6 with TRBJ2-7; 8 bases agree with TRBD1. V shed 5 bases and J 2 bases; nucleotides not matched to a gene: 8. Per germline, CDR1 MNHNY and CDR2 SVGAGI (reference sequence). The CDR3 runs 15 residues. Here the CDR3 reads CASSPRTGPAYEQYF. Here the CDR3 DNA reads TGTGCCAGCAGTCCCCGGACAGGGCCAGCCTACGAGCAGTACTTC.

This chain links TRBV29-1 with TRBJ1-2; 7 bases are shared with TRBD1. The CDR3 covers 14 residues. V was clipped by 3 bases and J by 1 base; unmatched bases: 5. Germline lookup yields CDR1 SQVTM and CDR2 ANQGSEA. CDR3 DNA: TGCAGCGTTGAGAGTCAGGGGGTTAACTATGGCTACACCTTC. Its translation: CSVESQGVNYGYTF.

The chain employs TRBV7-2 and TRBJ1-4; D might be TRBD1 (5 bases). The germline V gene encodes CDR1 SGHTA and CDR2 FQGNSA. There are 13 residues in the CDR3. V was trimmed by 2 bases and J by 11 bases, leaving 12 bases between them. CDR3 residues: CASSLLVGRKLFF. Here the CDR3 DNA reads TGTGCCAGCAGCTTACTGGTGGGGCGGAAACTGTTTTTT.

The chain recombines TRBV6-5 with TRBJ2-1, with D possibly matching TRBD2 (6 bases). The CDR3 has 13 residues. The germline CDR1 and CDR2 sequences are MNHEY and SVGAGI. V shed 10 bases and J shed 3 bases, with 13 bases lying between them. The CDR3 nucleotides are TGTGCCACACGGGCGGGACTCTACAATGAGCAGTTCTTC. The encoded protein is CATRAGLYNEQFF.